Below are 25 T cell receptor beta chains sequenced from a single sample in a study of T cells after yellow fever vaccination. TCRdb fed the 5' RACE reads into MiXCR, producing one record per CDR3 protein. The sample consists of around 140,000 distinct CDR3 sequences, 5% to 8% of them appearing once. The sample in question was CD4+ T cells sorted from PBMCs, obtained 10 days after the yellow fever booster vaccination. The receptors here all came from a man younger than 40 who received the YFV17D yellow fever vaccine.

This chain links TRBV7-9 with TRBJ2-1; 8 bases align to TRBD2. The J segment lost 9 bases and the V segment lost 5 bases, leaving 9 bases of the junction unmatched. CDR1 and CDR2 (germline): SEHNR, FQNEAQ (reference sequence). The CDR3 sequence is 14 residues long. This CDR3 reads CASSRGGGEGEQFF. For the CDR3, the DNA is TGTGCCAGCAGCCGGGGGGGGGGAGAGGGTGAGCAGTTCTTC. Variable domain in full (rest from reference TRBV7-9 and TRBJ2-1): DTGVSQNPRHKITKRGQNVTFRCDPISEHNRLYWYRQTLGQGPEFLTYFQNEAQLEKSRLLSDRFSAERPKGSFSTLEIQRTEQGDSAMYLCASSRGGGEGEQFFGPGTRLTVL.

This clonotype was seen at least ten times. V is TRBV20-1 and J is TRBJ2-1; 8 bases line up with TRBD1. V dropped 3 bases and J dropped 9; count of bases not matched to a gene: 1. This CDR3 spans 11 amino acids. The germline gives CDR1 DFQATT, CDR2 SNEGSKA (reference sequence). The DNA of the CDR3 is TGCAGTGCTAGGGGGACAGGTGAGCAGTTCTTC. Residues: CSARGTGEQFF.

The chain carries TRBV29-1 and TRBJ1-5; 8 bases are shared with TRBD1. This CDR3 has 14 amino acids. Trimming cost V 4 bases and J 3 bases; bases outside gene matches: 5. Germline V lookup: CDR1 SQVTM, CDR2 ANQGSEA. CDR3 sequence (DNA): TGCAGCGTTGGGGCAGGGGGCCTCAATCAGCCCCAGCATTTT. Amino acid sequence: CSVGAGGLNQPQHF.

This clonotype came up a few times. The CDR3 nucleotides are TGCAGTGCTAGAGAGTTACAGAAGAGGGGAAACATTCAGTACTTC. This translates into CSARELQKRGNIQYF. The chain uses TRBV20-1 and TRBJ2-4; the D call may be TRBD1 or TRBD2 (5 bases each). This CDR3 region has 15 residues. Germline V CDR1 and CDR2: DFQATT, SNEGSKA (reference sequence). Trimming removed 0 bases from V and 6 bases from J, with 15 bases in between.

This clonotype was detected ten times or more. The rearrangement uses TRBV20-1 and TRBJ2-3; D might be TRBD2 (6 bases). The length of the CDR3 is 14 residues. CDR1 is DFQATT and CDR2 is SNEGSKA in the germline V gene (reference sequence). V was trimmed by 3 bases and J by 6 bases, leaving 16 bases between them. In nucleotides, the CDR3 is TGCAGTGCTAGGGAGCCAGCGGGTGCGGATACGCAGTATTTT. Encoded protein: CSAREPAGADTQYF.

This clonotype was seen many times. This chain connects TRBV18 to TRBJ2-2; D is unclear. Per the germline V gene, CDR1 is KGHSH and CDR2 is LQKENI. The length of the CDR3 is 14 residues. V lost 6 bases to trimming and J lost 2 bases, with 10 bases between them. The CDR3 bases are TGTGCCAGCTCGCCGGTCGACAACACCGGGGAGCTGTTTTTT. It encodes CASSPVDNTGELFF.

In its sample, this clonotype was seen many times. The genes are TRBV10-3 and TRBJ1-2; D not certain. Germline V gene lookup returns CDR1 ENHRY and CDR2 SYGVKD. The CDR3 runs to 11 residues. V was pared by 6 bases and J by 7 bases, with 9 bases between. The CDR3 spells CAIRTTTGYTF. The CDR3 nucleotides read TGTGCCATCAGGACAACAACTGGCTACACCTTC.

J is TRBJ2-3 and V is TRBV20-1; D is undetermined. The V and J ends lost 5 bases and 8 bases respectively, with 17 bases between them. The CDR3 extends over 13 amino acids. Germline V gene data show CDR1 as DFQATT and CDR2 as SNEGSKA (reference sequence). The CDR3 region has the DNA TGCAGTGCTCTAGGCCCCGTCCTGTCTACGCAGTATTTT. Protein product: CSALGPVLSTQYF.

On this clonotype itself: This may be a read error, as it is one base from a much larger clone. The chain has TRBV7-2 and TRBJ2-1; 9 nucleotides match TRBD2. V was clipped by 3 bases and J by 7 bases; unmatched bases: 7. From germline, CDR1 is SGHTA and CDR2 FQGNSA. This CDR3 spans 15 amino acids. The CDR3 region has the DNA TGTGCCAGCAGCTTCGCGGGAGGGGCGCGGAATGAGCAGTTCTTC. It specifies CASSFAGGARNEQFF.

This clonotype was recorded at least ten times. V usage is TRBV2 and J usage is TRBJ2-6, with D possibly being TRBD2 (7 bases). Germline V gene sequence: CDR1 SNHLY, CDR2 FYNNEI. Trimming stripped 3 bases from V and 2 bases from J, with 11 bases between. The CDR3 has 16 amino acids. The CDR3 DNA follows: TGTGCCAGCAGTGAGGAAGGGGGGGCTGGGGCCAACGTCCTGACTTTC. It yields the protein CASSEEGGAGANVLTF.

This clonotype was counted many times. The gene calls are TRBV20-1 and TRBJ2-1, with a possible D match to TRBD2 (6 bases). The CDR3 has 15 residues. Germline lookup yields CDR1 DFQATT and CDR2 SNEGSKA (reference sequence). Deletions cut 6 bases from V and 6 bases from J, with 21 bases between. The CDR3 nucleotides are TGCAGTGCCTTAGAAGGTATCGCGGGACCCAATGAGCAGTTCTTC. Its protein product is CSALEGIAGPNEQFF.

This clonotype appeared a few times. J is TRBJ2-3 and V is TRBV5-1; 15 bases agree with TRBD2. V shed 4 bases, J shed 8 bases, and the junction held 8 bases outside the gene matches. The CDR3 consists of 16 residues. CDR1 SGHRS and CDR2 YFSETQ come from the germline V gene. CDR3 residues: CASSTRPGLAGGTQYF. As DNA, the CDR3 is TGCGCCAGCAGCACGCGGCCGGGACTAGCGGGAGGTACGCAGTATTTT.

This clonotype has a count of ten or more. V usage is TRBV29-1 and J usage is TRBJ2-7, with 9 bases fitting TRBD1. Trimming cost V 5 bases and J 4 bases; bases outside gene matches: 18. Germline V lookup: CDR1 SQVTM, CDR2 ANQGSEA. The length of the CDR3 is 17 residues. CDR3 coding DNA: TGCAGCGTTATTCCCACCGGGACAGGGTTAATGAGGTACGAGCAGTACTTC. It encodes CSVIPTGTGLMRYEQYF.

This clonotype was seen repeatedly, ten times or more. This chain links TRBV20-1 with TRBJ1-4, with no clear D. CDR1 and CDR2 (germline): DFQATT, SNEGSKA (reference sequence). Deletions cut 5 bases from V and 4 bases from J, with 11 bases between. The CDR3 runs to 13 residues. CDR3 sequence: CSAVRGDNEKLFF. Here the CDR3 DNA reads TGCAGTGCTGTCCGTGGAGATAATGAAAAACTGTTTTTT.

This clonotype was recorded at least ten times. The chain employs TRBV7-9 and TRBJ2-1; D might be TRBD1 (6 bases). The CDR3 consists of 15 residues. Looked up from germline, CDR1 is SEHNR and CDR2 is FQNEAQ (reference sequence). V lost 4 bases and J 4 bases, leaving 14 bases between the germline ends. CDR3 in DNA: TGTGCCAGCAGCTCGATACAGGGTCGGTACAATGAGCAGTTCTTC. The encoded protein is CASSSIQGRYNEQFF.

This clonotype appeared many times. The chain carries TRBV2 and TRBJ2-1; TRBD2 matches 10 bases. The CDR3 totals 19 residues. With V trimmed by 6 bases and J by 1 base, 15 bases remained unmatched. CDR1 is SNHLY, CDR2 FYNNEI, per germline. The CDR3 region is CASRPGLATRLGSYNEQFF. The CDR3 coding sequence is TGTGCCAGCAGGCCGGGACTAGCGACCCGACTGGGATCCTACAATGAGCAGTTCTTC. The full variable domain, its missing parts supplied by reference TRBV2 and TRBJ2-1, is EPEVTQTPSHQVTQMGQEVILRCVPISNHLYFYWYRQILGQKVEFLVSFYNNEISEKSEIFDDQFSVERPDGSNFTLKIRSTKLEDSAMYFCASRPGLATRLGSYNEQFFGPGTRLTVL.

This clonotype occurred many times. The V gene is TRBV5-1, the J gene TRBJ2-7; possibly TRBD1 for D (6 bases). The CDR3 consists of 15 residues. The V and J ends lost 4 bases and 4 bases respectively, with 18 bases between them. Germline V gene lookup returns CDR1 SGHRS and CDR2 YFSETQ. CDR3 residues: CASSITSGHEYEQYF. CDR3 nucleotide sequence: TGCGCCAGCAGCATTACCTCGGGACACGAGTACGAGCAGTACTTC.

This clonotype has at least ten counts. The gene calls are TRBV18 and TRBJ2-2; D is unresolved. Looked up from germline, CDR1 is KGHSH and CDR2 is LQKENI. The CDR3 loop spans 14 amino acids. V lost 4 bases and J 2 bases, leaving 8 bases between the germline ends. The CDR3, as DNA: TGTGCCAGCTCACTACAGCACAACACCGGGGAGCTGTTTTTT. The encoded protein is CASSLQHNTGELFF.

The sample holds many counts of this clonotype. The CDR3 is CSASLGPLYEQYF. DNA for the CDR3: TGCAGTGCTAGTTTGGGGCCACTATACGAGCAGTACTTC. This sequence joins TRBV20-1 and TRBJ2-7; D perhaps matches TRBD1 (5 bases). V dropped 3 bases and J dropped 4 bases, with 13 bases sitting between them. The CDR3 runs 13 residues. From germline, CDR1 is DFQATT and CDR2 SNEGSKA (reference sequence).

This clonotype was recorded at least ten times. This chain connects TRBV20-1 to TRBJ2-7; the D is unclear. Germline V gives CDR1 DFQATT, CDR2 SNEGSKA (reference sequence). Trimming took off 2 bases at V and 0 bases at J, with 2 bases between the two ends. The CDR3 spans 11 residues. CDR3 nucleotide sequence: TGCAGTGCTAGAAGCTCCTACGAGCAGTACTTC. This encodes CSARSSYEQYF.

The table lists this clonotype with a few counts. The chain carries TRBV7-6 and TRBJ2-7; D gene uncertain. This CDR3 comprises 15 residues. Trimming stripped 0 bases from V and 2 bases from J, with 11 bases between. Germline CDR1 SGHVS, CDR2 FNYEAQ. CDR3 bases: TGTGCCAGCAGCTTAGCAGGCGCCGGAGCCTACGAGCAGTACTTC. Translating it yields CASSLAGAGAYEQYF.

This clonotype has at least ten counts. V gene TRBV9 combines with J gene TRBJ2-2; TRBD1 is a possible D gene (6 bases). This CDR3 comprises 15 residues. Germline V CDR1 and CDR2: SGDLS, YYNGEE. V was clipped by 2 bases and J by 7 bases, with 15 bases between them. CDR3 sequence (DNA): TGTGCCAGCAGCGTCTATCAGGGGAATGGCGGGGAGCTGTTTTTT. It yields the protein CASSVYQGNGGELFF.

As regards this clonotype: This clone may be a read error of a much larger clone one base away. This chain links TRBV9 with TRBJ2-3, with D maybe TRBD2 (5 bases). CDR1 SGDLS and CDR2 YYNGEE come from the germline V gene. CDR3 length: 14 residues. Trimming took 2 bases from V and 2 from J, leaving 9 bases between them. CDR3 region: CASSVRDFTDTQYF. The DNA for the CDR3 is TGTGCCAGCAGCGTCCGGGATTTCACAGATACGCAGTATTTT.

The gene calls are TRBV5-4 and TRBJ1-5, with D unresolved. The V gene's germline CDR1 is SGHNT and CDR2 YYREEE (reference sequence). The length of the CDR3 is 14 residues. V was pared by 4 bases and J by 4 bases, with 12 bases between. CDR3 nucleotide sequence: TGTGCCAGCAGCCCCTCGCCAGATAATCAGCCCCAGCATTTT. This codes for CASSPSPDNQPQHF. Combining the CDR3 with reference TRBV5-4 and TRBJ1-5 gives the whole variable domain ETGVTQSPTHLIKTRGQQVTLRCSSQSGHNTVSWYQQALGQGPQFIFQYYREEENGRGNFPPRFSGLQFPNYSSELNVNALELDDSALYLCASSPSPDNQPQHFGDGTRLSIL.

This chain connects TRBV24-1 to TRBJ2-1; perhaps TRBD1 as D (5 bases). CDR3 length: 13 residues. Trimming pared 4 bases from V and 5 bases from J, leaving 8 bases between. Per germline, CDR1 KGHDR and CDR2 SFDVKD. The DNA of the CDR3 is TGTGCCACCAGTGACACGACAGACAATGAGCAGTTCTTC. The encoded protein is CATSDTTDNEQFF.